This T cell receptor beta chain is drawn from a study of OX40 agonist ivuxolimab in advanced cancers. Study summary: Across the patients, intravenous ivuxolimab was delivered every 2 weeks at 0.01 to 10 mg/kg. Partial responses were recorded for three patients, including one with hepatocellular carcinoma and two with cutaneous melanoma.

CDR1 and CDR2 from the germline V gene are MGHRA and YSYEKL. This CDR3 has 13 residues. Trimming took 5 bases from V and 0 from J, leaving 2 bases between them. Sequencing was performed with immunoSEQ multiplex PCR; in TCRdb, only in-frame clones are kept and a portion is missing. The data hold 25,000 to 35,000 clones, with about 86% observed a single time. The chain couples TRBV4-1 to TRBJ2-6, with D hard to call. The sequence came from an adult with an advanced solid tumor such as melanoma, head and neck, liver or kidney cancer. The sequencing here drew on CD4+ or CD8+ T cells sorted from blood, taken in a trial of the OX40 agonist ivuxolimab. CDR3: CASSYSGANVLTF. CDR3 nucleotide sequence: TGCGCCAGCAGCTACTCTGGGGCCAACGTCCTGACTTTC.